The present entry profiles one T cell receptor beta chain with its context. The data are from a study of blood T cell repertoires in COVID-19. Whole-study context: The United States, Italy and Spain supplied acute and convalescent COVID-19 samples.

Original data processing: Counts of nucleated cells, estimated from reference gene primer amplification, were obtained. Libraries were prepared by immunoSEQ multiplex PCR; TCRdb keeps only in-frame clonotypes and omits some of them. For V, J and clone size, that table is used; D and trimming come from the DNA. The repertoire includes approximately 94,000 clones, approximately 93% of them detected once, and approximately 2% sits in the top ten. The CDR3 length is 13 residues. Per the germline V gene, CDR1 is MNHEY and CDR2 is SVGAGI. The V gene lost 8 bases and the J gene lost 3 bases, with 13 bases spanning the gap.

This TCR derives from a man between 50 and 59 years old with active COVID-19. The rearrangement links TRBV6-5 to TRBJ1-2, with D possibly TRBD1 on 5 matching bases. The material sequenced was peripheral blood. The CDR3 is CASREDTDYGYTF. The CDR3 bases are TGTGCCAGCCGCGAGGACACTGACTATGGCTACACCTTC.